The rows below give T cell receptor beta chains drawn from one sample of a study of monozygotic twins with inflammatory bowel disease. TCRdb re-called the 5' RACE reads and catalogs CDR3 proteins one per entry, DNA excluded. The listing records 400,000 or so distinct CDR3 sequences. The material sequenced was blood. These receptors originate from a human donor with ulcerative colitis or Crohn's disease, or a healthy co-twin of an affected twin (not recorded which). The CDR3 runs from the conserved cysteine through the conserved F or W.

>TRBV6-1|TRBJ2-1
CASSEEYYNEQFF
>TRBV14|TRBJ2-6
CASSPTAYSGANVLTF
>TRBV3-1|TRBJ1-1
CASSQVGVLTEAFF
>TRBV9|TRBJ1-2
CASSFSKWTGRAAGYTF
>TRBV28|TRBJ2-7
CASSLYGTGGYEQYF
>TRBV11-2|TRBJ2-3
CASSWGTSGGLDTQYF
>TRBV6-1|TRBJ2-6
CASMGQGASGANVLTF
>TRBV30|TRBJ2-2
CAWSVGTRTEELFF
>TRBV12-3/TRBV12-4|TRBJ2-4
CASSLAQDLNIQYF
>TRBV7-8|TRBJ2-1
CASSPLGGGKGEQFF
>TRBV5-1|TRBJ1-4
CASSTRQGIGEKLFF
>TRBV6-1|TRBJ2-5
CASSLAGANQETQYF
>TRBV19|TRBJ2-7
CASSFGTDNEQYF
>TRBV25-1|TRBJ1-5
CASSGGRGDQPQHF
>TRBV29-1|TRBJ2-1
CMGQGSYNEQFF
>TRBV27|TRBJ2-2
CASSGPGGPNTGELFF
>TRBV20-1|TRBJ2-7
CSVGTQFYEQYF
>TRBV20-1|TRBJ1-1
CSARLTGGNTEAFF
>TRBV18|TRBJ1-3
CASSRDLGSGTGSGNTIYF
>TRBV28|TRBJ1-5
CASSTRGVGGNQPQHF
>TRBV29-1|TRBJ1-1
CSVGLGSGEAFF
>TRBV30|TRBJ2-7
CAWSHGDGSSYEQYF
>TRBV6-6|TRBJ2-4
CASRLQGKNIQYF
>TRBV2|TRBJ1-5
CASSESQILQPQRF
>TRBV3-1|TRBJ1-2
CASSQWYGYTF
>TRBV5-1|TRBJ2-1
CASSTGGSSANEQFF
>TRBV20-1|TRBJ2-7
CSAIGSGSSYEQYF
>TRBV4-3|TRBJ2-7
CASSQRSSGAYEQYF
>TRBV27|TRBJ1-2
CASSFAGGYGYTF
>TRBV7-8|TRBJ2-6
CASSYSGSAGANVLTF
>TRBV7-8|TRBJ2-5
CASSLNDAKAQYF
>TRBV6-2/TRBV6-3|TRBJ1-2
CASRPGGGYDYTF
>TRBV14|TRBJ2-5
CASSQTSGPTGTQYF
>TRBV19|TRBJ2-3
CASSIEGGISTDTQYF
>TRBV5-1|TRBJ2-7
CASSLDPGQGNEQYF
>TRBV19|TRBJ2-1
CASSIAGTSNEQFF
>TRBV7-2|TRBJ2-3
CASRMRRGSDTQYF
>TRBV4-1|TRBJ2-1
CASSQDLRGWYNEQFF
>TRBV7-2|TRBJ1-6
CASSFSIGSSYNSPLHF
>TRBV24-1|TRBJ2-1
CATSRGRAMVESEQFF
>TRBV5-6|TRBJ2-7
CASSGPGQGYEQYF
>TRBV6-1|TRBJ2-3
CASRPRRGGGGTDTQYF
>TRBV12-3/TRBV12-4|TRBJ1-5
CASSWGISNQPQHF
>TRBV10-3|TRBJ2-1
CAISTMSLGGMNEQFF
>TRBV6-2/TRBV6-3|TRBJ2-7
CASSYSMGQGPYEQYF